Listed below are T cell receptor beta chains from one sample, sequenced in a study of regulatory T cells in long-lasting Graves disease. TCRdb reanalysed the multiplex PCR reads using MiXCR and keeps one entry per CDR3 protein. The top ten clones hold approximately 12% of a sample with some 600,000 distinct CDR3 sequences, about 16% of them seen once. This sample also appeared in a second study, on T cells in Graves' hyperthyroidism and ophthalmopathy.

The sample was peripheral blood mononuclear cells (PBMCs), taken at new diagnosis, from a patient treated with antithyroid drugs. These receptors came from a man between 18 and 29 years old with Graves disease. CDR3s include the opening cysteine and the closing phenylalanine or tryptophan. A D gene is named only where the DNA matches it firmly. The size field is filled for only some rows; it gives once, few, many or a size class.

j_gene,d_gene,abundance,v_gene,CDR3aa,CDR3nt
TRBJ2-1,TRBD1,-,TRBV2,CASSVTGHSSYNEQFF,TGTGCCAGCAGTGTGACAGGGCATAGCTCCTACAATGAGCAGTTCTTC
TRBJ1-1,TRBD1,many,TRBV5-4,CASSGRAGGTEAFF,TGTGCCAGCAGCGGGCGGGCAGGGGGCACTGAAGCTTTCTTT
TRBJ2-3,-,few,TRBV10-3,CAISGVNSESTDTQYF,TGTGCCATCAGTGGGGTTAATAGCGAGAGCACAGATACGCAGTATTTT
TRBJ2-3,TRBD2,many,TRBV13,CASSLGRLAGGLDTQYF,TGTGCCAGCAGCTTAGGACGACTAGCGGGAGGACTGGATACGCAGTATTTT
TRBJ2-1,-,many,TRBV7-9,CASSLDGRDNEQFF,TGTGCCAGCAGCTTAGATGGCAGAGACAATGAGCAGTTCTTC
TRBJ2-1,TRBD2,many,TRBV7-3,CASSAQSGRESYNEQFF,TGTGCCAGCAGCGCTCAAAGCGGGAGGGAGAGCTACAATGAGCAGTTCTTC
TRBJ1-3,-,few,TRBV29-1,CSVEAQGAGNTIYF,TGCAGCGTTGAAGCACAGGGCGCTGGAAACACCATATATTTT
TRBJ1-6,-,few,TRBV5-4,CASSVDSNNSPLHF,TGTGCCAGCAGCGTGGACAGTAATAATTCACCCCTCCACTTT
TRBJ2-1,TRBD1,-,TRBV29-1,CSVDRFGTGKVSYNEQFF,TGCAGCGTTGACCGATTTGGGACAGGGAAAGTATCCTACAATGAGCAGTTCTTC
TRBJ2-5,TRBD2,many,TRBV9,CASSVGVSGRAAETQYF,TGTGCCAGCAGCGTAGGCGTTAGCGGGAGGGCCGCGGAGACCCAGTACTTC
TRBJ1-6,-,few,TRBV7-2,CASSSQGNSPLHF,TGTGCCAGCAGCTCCCAGGGGAATTCACCCCTCCACTTT
TRBJ2-1,-,-,TRBV27,CASRFAGRGNEQFF,TGTGCCAGCCGGTTCGCGGGCCGAGGGAATGAGCAGTTCTTC
TRBJ2-3,TRBD2,-,TRBV3-1,CASSQGRTSVSTDTQYF,TGTGCCAGCAGCCAAGGGAGGACTAGCGTGAGCACAGATACGCAGTATTTT
TRBJ2-7,TRBD1,many,TRBV20-1,CSASGVRTGNDEQYF,TGCAGTGCTAGTGGAGTTAGGACAGGGAACGACGAGCAGTACTTC
TRBJ2-2,TRBD2,many,TRBV12-3/TRBV12-4,CASRERELTGELFF,TGTGCCAGCAGGGAGCGGGAGCTCACCGGGGAGCTGTTTTTT
TRBJ2-3,TRBD2,-,TRBV12-5,CASGLVPPLLTGGTVGTDTQYF,TGTGCTAGTGGTTTGGTACCCCCACTATTGACGGGAGGTACGGTTGGCACAGATACGCAGTATTTT
TRBJ2-7,-,-,TRBV5-1,CASSVGKSGSLNEQYF,TGCGCCAGCAGCGTGGGGAAGAGCGGATCGTTAAACGAGCAGTACTTC
TRBJ1-5,-,few,TRBV10-3,CAISGVFGNQPQHF,TGTGCCATCAGTGGGGTTTTCGGCAATCAGCCCCAGCATTTT
TRBJ1-1,-,many,TRBV30,CAWKDRTWDTEAFF,TGTGCCTGGAAAGACCGAACTTGGGACACTGAAGCTTTCTTT
TRBJ2-3,-,-,TRBV20-1,CSARAFLGSPDTQYF,TGCAGTGCTAGAGCCTTTCTAGGGTCCCCAGATACGCAGTATTTT
TRBJ2-2,TRBD2,few,TRBV5-1,CASSLAASGTGELFF,TGCGCCAGCAGCTTGGCGGCTAGCGGCACCGGGGAGCTGTTTTTT
TRBJ2-3,TRBD2,-,TRBV20-1,CSARGSGSTDTQYF,TGCAGTGCTAGGGGTAGCGGGAGCACAGATACGCAGTATTTT
TRBJ1-5,-,many,TRBV28,CASSLSGVHQPQHF,TGTGCCAGCAGTTTATCTGGGGTACATCAGCCCCAGCATTTT
TRBJ2-7,TRBD1,-,TRBV6-2/TRBV6-3,CASSSYKTGYYEQYF,TGTGCCAGCAGTTCCTATAAGACAGGGTACTACGAGCAGTACTTC
TRBJ2-7,-,many,TRBV29-1,CSVEVGREGYEQYF,TGCAGCGTTGAAGTAGGCCGTGAGGGTTACGAGCAGTACTTC
TRBJ1-5,-,many,TRBV18,CASSPKPGQPQHF,TGTGCCAGCTCACCAAAACCAGGGCAGCCCCAGCATTTT
TRBJ2-1,-,few,TRBV7-3,CASSLTGLASEQFF,TGTGCCAGCAGCTTAACGGGGCTAGCTAGTGAGCAGTTCTTC
TRBJ2-5,-,few,TRBV4-1,CASSQAASLQETQYF,TGCGCCAGCAGCCAAGCGGCGTCTCTTCAAGAGACCCAGTACTTC
TRBJ1-2,TRBD1,many,TRBV6-1,CASSLGLGQGSLYGYTF,TGTGCCAGCAGCCTAGGGTTGGGACAGGGCTCACTCTATGGCTACACCTTC
TRBJ2-1,TRBD2,few,TRBV9,CASQAGLATNEQFF,TGTGCCAGCCAAGCGGGACTAGCGACGAATGAGCAGTTCTTC
TRBJ2-7,TRBD2,many,TRBV11-2,CASSLEFGGSIFSYEQYF,TGTGCCAGCAGCTTAGAATTCGGCGGGAGCATCTTCTCCTACGAGCAGTACTTC
TRBJ2-1,TRBD2,once,TRBV30,CAWSPNPLAGGSEVPYNEQFF,TGTGCCTGGAGTCCGAACCCCCTAGCGGGAGGGTCGGAGGTCCCCTACAATGAGCAGTTCTTC
TRBJ2-3,-,many,TRBV5-1,CASSVDGSTDTQYF,TGTGCCAGCAGCGTAGATGGGAGCACAGATACGCAGTATTTT
TRBJ1-3,TRBD1,-,TRBV30,CACTPGQAPGNTIYF,TGTGCCTGCACTCCGGGACAGGCACCCGGAAACACCATATATTTT
TRBJ2-3,-,once,TRBV29-1,CSVADTTSTDTQYF,TGCAGCGTTGCGGACACCACTAGCACAGATACGCAGTATTTT
TRBJ2-7,-,many,TRBV5-1,CASTPGGGGYEQYF,TGCGCCAGCACCCCCGGGGGCGGTGGATACGAGCAGTACTTC
TRBJ2-7,-,few,TRBV27,CASSYGTSFYEQYF,TGTGCCAGCAGTTATGGGACATCTTTCTACGAGCAGTACTTC
TRBJ2-1,TRBD2,many,TRBV12-3/TRBV12-4,CASTPGRLAGGPSPNEQFF,TGTGCCAGCACCCCCGGCCGGCTAGCGGGAGGGCCGTCCCCTAATGAGCAGTTCTTC
TRBJ1-4,-,-,TRBV19,CASSSADGGNEKLFF,TGTGCCTCATCGTCAGCCGATGGGGGAAATGAAAAACTGTTTTTT
TRBJ2-7,-,-,TRBV2,CASRGDPYEQYF,TGTGCCAGCAGGGGCGACCCCTACGAGCAGTACTTC